The sample holds one count of the clone carrying this T cell receptor beta chain. This may stem from a read error, because a much larger clone lies one nucleotide away. This entry belongs to a study of T-cell reconstitution after alpha-beta-depleted transplantation in children. Preparing the TCRbeta library involved the use of unique molecular identifiers. TCRdb re-derived calls from the PCR reads in MiXCR, one entry per CDR3 protein. The top ten hold nearly 6.5% of the sample, which has 240,000 or so distinct CDR3 sequences, 8.2% seen once. Germline V gene sequence: CDR1 SGDLS, CDR2 YYNGEE. The CDR3 is 18 amino acids. V was pared by 3 bases and J by 9 bases, with 31 bases between.

Source: PBMCs, mostly from graft donor cells, taken 180 days after TCRalphabeta/CD19-depleted stem cell transplant. The receptor comes from a male patient between 5 and 17 years old who had a stem cell transplant for acute lymphoblastic leukemia, so the T cells may come from the graft donor. The chain uses TRBV9 and TRBJ2-7; D may be TRBD2 (6 bases). For the CDR3, the DNA is TGTGCCAGCAGCGATGCCCCCGGTGGAGTAGCGGCGGGGTTGGTGCAGTACTTC. Protein product: CASSDAPGGVAAGLVQYF.